The 11 T cell receptor beta chains in this list originate from one sample, sequenced in a study of CD8+CD57+ T cells in acquired aplastic anemia. Genomic DNA constituted the template upon which TCR beta VDJ and CDR3 profiling was performed. From the reads, TCRdb called clonotypes with MiXCR, one entry per CDR3 protein. In the table there are about 220,000 distinct CDR3 sequences, about 37% of which are singletons. Sequenced input: sorted CD4+, CD8+, or CD8+CD57+ T cells (not recorded which) from PBMCs. All receptors come from a human donor in good health, serving as a control.

The V and J genes are TRBV5-4 and TRBJ1-3, with D perhaps TRBD1 (6 bases). This CDR3 is 15 amino acids long. Germline V CDR1 and CDR2: SGHNT, YYREEE (reference sequence). Between the trimmed V and J ends, which lost 3 bases and 4 bases, there was a span of 14 bases. The CDR3 DNA sequence: TGTGCCAGCAGCTCTCGACACAGGGAAGGAAACACCATATATTTT. It is translated as CASSSRHREGNTIYF.

Concerning this clonotype itself: This may stem from a read error, because a much larger clone lies one nucleotide away. This rearrangement joins TRBV5-6 to TRBJ1-2, with 7 positions matching TRBD1. V gave up 7 bases and J gave up 5 bases; unmatched junction bases: 8. Germline values: CDR1 SGHDT, CDR2 YYEEEE. CDR3 length: 13 amino acids. The CDR3 sequence: CASGGQGVYGYTF. In DNA, the CDR3 is TGTGCCAGCGGCGGTCAGGGGGTGTATGGCTACACCTTC.

This rearrangement joins TRBV19 to TRBJ1-4; no reliable D call. The germline V gene encodes CDR1 LNHDA and CDR2 SQIVND (reference sequence). Trimming took 4 bases from V and 6 from J, leaving 15 bases between them. This CDR3 comprises 15 residues. This CDR3 reads CASSRTSADYEKLFF. DNA for the CDR3: TGTGCCAGTAGTAGGACTTCGGCAGATTATGAAAAACTGTTTTTT.

CDR3: CASSLELHTDTQYF. For the CDR3, the DNA is TGCGCCAGCAGCTTGGAATTACACACAGATACGCAGTATTTT. The rearrangement uses TRBV5-1 and TRBJ2-3; D is undetermined. CDR3 length equals 14 residues. Germline V CDR1 and CDR2: SGHRS, YFSETQ. With 0 bases removed from V and 2 bases from J, the gap between germline ends came to 7 bases. Together with reference TRBV5-1 and TRBJ2-3, the CDR3 gives the full variable domain: KAGVTQTPRYLIKTRGQQVTLSCSPISGHRSVSWYQQTPGQGLQFLFEYFSETQRNKGNFPGRFSGRQFSNSRSEMNVSTLELGDSALYLCASSLELHTDTQYFGPGTRLTVL.

This clonotype was counted many times. The chain is built from TRBV7-8 and TRBJ2-1; no reliable D call. The CDR3 extends over 14 amino acids. Germline CDR1 is SGHVS and CDR2 is FQNEAQ. V dropped 0 bases and J dropped 4 bases, with 7 bases sitting between them. The CDR3 DNA is TGTGCCAGCAGCTTAGCTCCAGAATACAATGAGCAGTTCTTC. Amino acids: CASSLAPEYNEQFF.

The chain recombines TRBV2 with TRBJ1-2; TRBD1 agrees at 10 bases. The CDR3 length is 15 residues. V shed 6 bases and J 1 base; nucleotides not matched to a gene: 5. Germline CDR1 reads SNHLY; CDR2 reads FYNNEI. CDR3 sequence: CASSGTGDDNYGYTF. The CDR3 region has the DNA TGTGCCAGCAGCGGGACAGGGGATGATAACTATGGCTACACCTTC. The full variable domain, with the rest looked up from reference TRBV2 and TRBJ1-2, is EPEVTQTPSHQVTQMGQEVILRCVPISNHLYFYWYRQILGQKVEFLVSFYNNEISEKSEIFDDQFSVERPDGSNFTLKIRSTKLEDSAMYFCASSGTGDDNYGYTFGSGTRLTVV.

This clonotype was observed many times. The gene calls are TRBV20-1 and TRBJ2-7; unclear D gene. The length of the CDR3 is 12 residues. Germline CDR1 reads DFQATT; CDR2 reads SNEGSKA (reference sequence). V dropped 6 bases and J dropped 2 bases, with 11 bases sitting between them. CDR3 in amino acids: CSAGAPTYEQYF. CDR3 bases: TGCAGTGCAGGAGCGCCTACCTACGAGCAGTACTTC.

The chain carries TRBV10-1 and TRBJ2-1; TRBD1 matches at 10 bases. CDR1 is WNHNN and CDR2 is SYGVQD in the germline V gene (reference sequence). The CDR3 loop spans 17 amino acids. With 0 bases clipped from V and 9 bases from J, the junction kept 11 bases outside the gene matches. The CDR3 DNA sequence: TGCGCCAGCAGTGAGTCCGGCAGAGGGACAGGGGTCCGTGAGCAGTTCTTC. Its protein product is CASSESGRGTGVREQFF.

This clonotype was counted only a few times. This rearrangement joins TRBV4-2 to TRBJ1-3; a weak D match, TRBD1 (6 bases). The CDR3 contains 17 residues. Per the germline V gene, CDR1 is LGHNA and CDR2 is YNFKEQ. V lost 5 bases and J 0 bases, leaving 17 bases between the germline ends. The CDR3 DNA reads TGTGCCAGCAGCGCGAGGACAGAGACTCACTCTGGAAACACCATATATTTT. The encoded protein is CASSARTETHSGNTIYF.

V and J are TRBV25-1 and TRBJ2-1, with D perhaps being TRBD1 or TRBD2 (5 bases each). Trimming cost V 0 bases and J 10 bases, with 19 bases left between them. CDR1 MGHDK and CDR2 SYGVNS come from the germline V gene. The CDR3 consists of 16 residues. CDR3 coding DNA: TGTGCCAGCAGTGAATATGGGGGAGTCGTCAACGCCGAGCAGTTCTTC. Protein: CASSEYGGVVNAEQFF.

This clonotype was counted at least ten times. V is TRBV19 and J is TRBJ1-6; perhaps TRBD1 as D (5 bases). The CDR3 spans 14 residues. V gave up 7 bases and J gave up 10 bases, with 17 bases separating them. Germline V lookup: CDR1 LNHDA, CDR2 SQIVND (reference sequence). The CDR3 reads CASKSERGGSPLHF. CDR3 nucleotide sequence: TGTGCCAGTAAATCCGAAAGGGGAGGCTCACCCCTCCACTTT.